This TCR beta chain was captured by sequencing in a study of shared clonotypes between healthy human individuals. The study's findings and limits: Sharing of clonotypes among donors was expected to vary with sequencing depth.

V was pared by 3 bases and J by 2 bases, with 5 bases of the junction left unmatched. The CDR3 loop spans 16 amino acids. Looked up from germline, CDR1 is ENHRY and CDR2 is SYGVKD. Per the original methods: ImmunoSEQ supplied junction-only sequences lacking quality scores, so filtering was different. Measured with immunoSEQ multiplex PCR; TCRdb has only the in-frame clones, and not every one. For V, J and clone size, that table is used; D and trimming come from the DNA. The sample yields over 2 million clones, roughly 90% seen once. This clone was seen a single time. No antigen is known for it. This chain uses TRBV10-3 with TRBJ2-3; 10 nucleotides agree with TRBD2. The sequence was collected from a man younger than 35 in good health. Some clones in this sample may be carry-over from other donors' samples. The sequenced sample consisted of naive CD4+ T cells from PBMCs. Subset described: CD45RA+ positively selected. The CDR3 loop reads CAISETSGKNTDTQYF. CDR3 DNA sequence: TGTGCCATCAGTGAAACTAGCGGGAAGAACACAGATACGCAGTATTTT.